This T cell receptor beta chain comes out of a study of control samples from healthy donors and cancer patients (dated by TCRdb to between 2020 and 2021). Libraries were built with the immunoSEQ multiplex PCR assay. TCRdb mirrors the immuneACCESS table, restricted to in-frame sequences. Some clones are absent from its copies; in checked studies, under half trace to an unresolved V gene, and the reason for the others is unknown. A total of 75,000 to 90,000 clones appear in this sample, roughly 86% of them only once. In total, the top ten clones hold roughly 20% of the sample. For this clone: Its cognate antigen has yet to be identified. Base qualities are not recorded, but no much larger clone differs from it by a single base.

V is clipped by 6 bases and J by 0 bases, and the sequence between their germline boundaries is 12 bases long. The germline V gene encodes CDR1 SNHLY and CDR2 FYNNEI. The CDR3 runs 15 amino acids, cysteine and phenylalanine included. Only CDR3 DNA is held: 45 bases, read in frame from base 1. The source material was blood. The sequence links TRBV2 to TRBJ1-5; no D gene can be assigned with confidence. This clonotype was sampled from a man aged 30 to 39 in good health. The CDR3 corresponds to CASSPPGISNQPQHF. Here is the DNA: TGTGCCAGCAGCCCCCCGGGAATTAGCAATCAGCCCCAGCATTTT. Outside the CDR3, residues come from the reference TRBV2 and TRBJ1-5 proteins, so the full variable domain is: EPEVTQTPSHQVTQMGQEVILRCVPISNHLYFYWYRQILGQKVEFLVSFYNNEISEKSEIFDDQFSVERPDGSNFTLKIRSTKLEDSAMYFCASSPPGISNQPQHFGDGTRLSIL.